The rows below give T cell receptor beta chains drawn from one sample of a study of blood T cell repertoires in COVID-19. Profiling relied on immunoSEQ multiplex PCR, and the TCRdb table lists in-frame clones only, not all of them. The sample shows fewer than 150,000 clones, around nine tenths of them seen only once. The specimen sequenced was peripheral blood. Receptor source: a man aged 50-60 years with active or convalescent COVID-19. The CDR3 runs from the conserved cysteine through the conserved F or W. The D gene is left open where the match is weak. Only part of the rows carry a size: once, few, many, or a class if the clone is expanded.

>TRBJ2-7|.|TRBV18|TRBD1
TGTGCCAGCTCACCACCACAGGGGGCGGACCACGAGCAGTACTTC
CASSPPQGADHEQYF
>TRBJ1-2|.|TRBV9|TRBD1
TGTGCCAGCACAGGGGGTGCTTTGGAGGGCTACACCTTC
CASTGGALEGYTF
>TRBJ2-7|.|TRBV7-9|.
TGTGCCAGCAGCCCCAGACAGGTACCCTACGAGCAGTACTTC
CASSPRQVPYEQYF
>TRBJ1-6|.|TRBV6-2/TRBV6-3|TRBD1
TGTGCCAGCAGTTATACCGGGACAGGGTATAATTCACCCCTCCACTTT
CASSYTGTGYNSPLHF
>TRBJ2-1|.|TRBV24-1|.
TGTGCCACCAGTGACCAAGCAGGGGCACCCTACAATGAGCAGTTCTTC
CATSDQAGAPYNEQFF
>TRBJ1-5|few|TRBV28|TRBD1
TGTGCCAGCAGTTCTCCGGACAGGGCCTCGAGGCCCCAGCATTTT
CASSSPDRASRPQHF
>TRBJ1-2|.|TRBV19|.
TGTGCCAGTAGTATCCGGAGGCATGGCTACACCTTC
CASSIRRHGYTF
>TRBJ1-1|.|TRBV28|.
TGTGCCAGCAGTCCCCGAAGGACTGGGGTAGCTTTCTTT
CASSPRRTGVAFF
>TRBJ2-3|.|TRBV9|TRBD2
TGTGCCAGCAGCCCCCGGAGGACTAGCGGGAGGGGTGGCACAGATACGCAGTATTTT
CASSPRRTSGRGGTDTQYF
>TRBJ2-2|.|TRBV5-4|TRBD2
TGTGCCAGCAGCTTGGCGGGAGGGAGTTACCGGGGAGCTGTTTTT
CASSLAGGSYRGAVF
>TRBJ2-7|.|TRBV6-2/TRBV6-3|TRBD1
TGTGCCAGCAGCCACGACAGGGTAGTTGGCAACGAGCAGTACTTC
CASSHDRVVGNEQYF
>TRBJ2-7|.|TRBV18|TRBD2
TGTGCCAGCTCACCGCAGCCACTTCGGACTAGCGTCTCCTACGAGCAGTACTTC
CASSPQPLRTSVSYEQYF
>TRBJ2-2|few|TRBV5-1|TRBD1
TGCGCCAGCAGCCTGGACAGGGGGAACACCGGGGAGCTGTTTTTT
CASSLDRGNTGELFF
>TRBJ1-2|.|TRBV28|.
TGTGCCAGCAGTTCTAAAATACTCCGGGACAAGGGGAGCCTTAACTATGGCTACACCTTC
CASSSKILRDKGSLNYGYTF
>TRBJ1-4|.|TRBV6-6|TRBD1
TGTGCCAGCAGTTACTCAGGGGGCAGGGTTCCGTTTTTT
CASSYSGGRVPFF
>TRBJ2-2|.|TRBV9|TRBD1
TGTGCCAGCAGCGGGGACAGTAACACCGGGGAGCTGTTTTTT
CASSGDSNTGELFF
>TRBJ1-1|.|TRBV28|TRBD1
TGTGCCAGCAGTTCACCGGGACAGCGACTTGGGAACACTGAAGCTTTCTTT
CASSSPGQRLGNTEAFF
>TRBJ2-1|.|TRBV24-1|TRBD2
TGTGCCACCAGTGATTCTTCCTTAGCGGGTGCCTCCTACAATGAGCAGTTCTTC
CATSDSSLAGASYNEQFF
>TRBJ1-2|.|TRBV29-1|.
TGCAGCGTGACGTCAGGGGAAGACTATGGCTACACCTTC
CSVTSGEDYGYTF
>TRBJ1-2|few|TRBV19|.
TGTGCCAGCCGCAATACAGGATTTACGTCTGGCTACACCTTC
CASRNTGFTSGYTF
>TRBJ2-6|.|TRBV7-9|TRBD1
TGTGCCAGCAGCAAACAGGGGACGGGGGCCAACGTCCTGACTTTC
CASSKQGTGANVLTF
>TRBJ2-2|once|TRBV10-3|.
TGTGCCATCAGTGAGTCTGTTCGCGGGGAGCTGTTTTTT
CAISESVRGELFF
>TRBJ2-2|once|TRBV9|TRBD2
TGTGCCAGCCGCCCTGGACTAGCGGGAAATAAGGGCGGGGAGCTGTTTTTT
CASRPGLAGNKGGELFF
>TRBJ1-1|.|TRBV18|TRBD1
TGTGCCAGTTCGGACAGGGCGAACACTGAAGCTTTCTTT
CASSDRANTEAFF
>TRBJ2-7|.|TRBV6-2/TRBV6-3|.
TGTGCCAGCAGTGGTCCAGGGGGGTACGAGCAGTACTTC
CASSGPGGYEQYF
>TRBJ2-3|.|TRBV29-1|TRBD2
TGCAGCGTTGCGGCGACTAGCGGGAGGTCAGATACGCAGTATTTT
CSVAATSGRSDTQYF
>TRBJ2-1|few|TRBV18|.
TGTGCCAGCTCCCCAGAGGACAGCTACAATGAGCAGTTCTTC
CASSPEDSYNEQFF
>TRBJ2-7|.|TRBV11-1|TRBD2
TGTGCCAGCAGTCCCCAAACGGGAGGGGGTTTCAACGAGCAGTACTTC
CASSPQTGGGFNEQYF
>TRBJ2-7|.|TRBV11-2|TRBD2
TGTGCCAGCAGCCAAGGTCGAGCGGGGTCTGGAGAGCAGTACTTC
CASSQGRAGSGEQYF
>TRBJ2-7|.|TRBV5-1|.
TGCGCCAGCAGCTTGTGGCCGGAGAGCTCCTACGAGCAGTACTTC
CASSLWPESSYEQYF
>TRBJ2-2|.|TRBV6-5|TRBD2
TGTGCCAGCAGACTACTAGCGGGTCACACCGGGGAGCTGTTTTTT
CASRLLAGHTGELFF
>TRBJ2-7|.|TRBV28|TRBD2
TGTGCCAGCAGTTCCGGACTAGGTCCCTACGAGCAGTACTTC
CASSSGLGPYEQYF
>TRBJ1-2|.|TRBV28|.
TGTGCCAGCAGTTTAACCGAACAGGGAGTGGGTGGCTACACCTTC
CASSLTEQGVGGYTF
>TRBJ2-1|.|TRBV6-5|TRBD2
TGTGCCAGCAAGCTAGCGGGAGTCCATGAGCAGTTCTTC
CASKLAGVHEQFF
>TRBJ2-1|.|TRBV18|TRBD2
TGTGCCAGCTCACCACGAACCGGGACTAGCGGGAACAATGAGCAGTTCTTC
CASSPRTGTSGNNEQFF
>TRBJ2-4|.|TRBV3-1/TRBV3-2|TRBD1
TGTGCCAGCAGCCATACAGGGGGTCTTGGCAAAAACATTCAGTACTTC
CASSHTGGLGKNIQYF
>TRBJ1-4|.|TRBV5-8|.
TGTGCCAGCAGCTTTTTTTCTGGGGAGTCAACTAATGAAAAACTGTTTTTT
CASSFFSGESTNEKLFF
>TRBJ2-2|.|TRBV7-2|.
TGTGCCAGCAGCTTAGCGATTGCGGGACTCGGGGAGCTGTTTTTT
CASSLAIAGLGELFF
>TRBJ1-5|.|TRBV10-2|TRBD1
TGCGCCAGCAGTGAGTTAACAGGGGGCCTCAATCAGCCCCAGCATTTT
CASSELTGGLNQPQHF
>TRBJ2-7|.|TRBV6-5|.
TGTGCCAGCAGTCGTACAGGGCTTGGATACGAGCAGTACTTC
CASSRTGLGYEQYF
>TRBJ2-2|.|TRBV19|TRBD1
TGTGCCAGTAGTAAAGGGACAGGGGGTATAGCCGGGGAGCTGTTTTTT
CASSKGTGGIAGELFF
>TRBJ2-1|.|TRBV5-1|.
TGCGCCAGCAGCTCACTAGGGGGTTTCAATGAGCAGTTCTTC
CASSSLGGFNEQFF
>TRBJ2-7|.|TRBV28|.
TGTGCCAGCAGTTTTTCTGCGGGAATCGGCGAGCAGTACTTC
CASSFSAGIGEQYF
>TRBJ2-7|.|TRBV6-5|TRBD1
TGTGCCAGCAGTTCCCGGGACAGGTTATACGAGCAGTACTTC
CASSSRDRLYEQYF
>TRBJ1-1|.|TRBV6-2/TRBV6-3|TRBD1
TGTGCCAGCAGTTGGCAGGGGGCCCACACTGAAGCTTTCTTT
CASSWQGAHTEAFF
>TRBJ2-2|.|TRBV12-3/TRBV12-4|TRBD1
TGTGCCAGCAGTGACAGGGACACCGGGGAGCTGTTTTTT
CASSDRDTGELFF
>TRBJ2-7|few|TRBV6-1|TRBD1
TGTGCCAGCAGTGAAGGGACAGGGAACTACGAGCAGTACTTC
CASSEGTGNYEQYF
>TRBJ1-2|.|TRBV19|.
TGTGCCAGTAGTATAGGCGGGTCTGGCAACTATGGCTACACCTTC
CASSIGGSGNYGYTF
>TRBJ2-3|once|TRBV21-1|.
TGTGCCAGCAGCAAAGGAAGGGGACAGGGGACAGATACGCAGTATTTT
CASSKGRGQGTDTQYF
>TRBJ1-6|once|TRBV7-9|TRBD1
TGTGCCAGCAGCTTAGCTGACAGGGGAGGGTCACCCCTCCACTTT
CASSLADRGGSPLHF
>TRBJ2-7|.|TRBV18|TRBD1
TGTGCCAGCTCATGGCCTCAGGGGACAGGCCGCTCCTACGAGCAGTACTTC
CASSWPQGTGRSYEQYF
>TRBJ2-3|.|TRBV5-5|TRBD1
TGTGCCAGCAGCTTGGCAGGGGGCCCAGATACGCAGTATTTT
CASSLAGGPDTQYF
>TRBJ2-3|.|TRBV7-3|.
TGTGCCAGCAGCTTAAATAGCGGAAGCACAGATACGCAGTATTTT
CASSLNSGSTDTQYF
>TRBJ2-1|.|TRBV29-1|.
TGCAGCGCCCCGTGGTCACTTTACAATGAGCAGTTCTTC
CSAPWSLYNEQFF
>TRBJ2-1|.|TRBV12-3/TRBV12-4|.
TGTGCCAGCAGTTTGAGGGGGGAGCAGTTCTTC
CASSLRGEQFF
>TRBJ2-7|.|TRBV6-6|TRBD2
TGTGCCAGCAGACCGGGACTAGCGGATTACTACGAGCAGTACTTC
CASRPGLADYYEQYF
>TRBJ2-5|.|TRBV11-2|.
TGTGCCAGCAGCTTGGGCCACCGGGAGACCCAGTACTTC
CASSLGHRETQYF
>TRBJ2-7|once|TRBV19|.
TGTGCCAGTAAAGGCGGGGCCTCCTACGAGCAGTACTTC
CASKGGASYEQYF
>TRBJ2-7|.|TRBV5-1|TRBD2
TGCGCCAGCTCCGGGACTAGGACCTACGAGCAGTACTTC
CASSGTRTYEQYF
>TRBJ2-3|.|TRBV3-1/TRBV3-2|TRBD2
TGTGCCAGCAGCCAATCGGGAGGGCCGGGAGATACGCAGTATTTT
CASSQSGGPGDTQYF